The 14 T cell receptor beta chains in this list originate from one sample, sequenced in a study of Graves' ophthalmopathy and Graves' hyperthyroidism. RNA transcripts served as template for amplifying TCR beta CDR3 sequences. First-round RT-PCR relied on HTBI primers, and a second-round multiplex PCR came next. One entry per CDR3 protein results from TCRdb running MiXCR on the multiplex PCR reads. Among 360,000 or so distinct CDR3 sequences, about 17% were seen once, and the ten largest hold 1.6%. Input material: peripheral blood. Receptor source: a woman aged 18-30 years with Graves' ophthalmopathy.

This clonotype has ten or more counts. The chain is built from TRBV7-2 and TRBJ1-1; TRBD1 agrees at 8 bases. The V gene's germline CDR1 is SGHTA and CDR2 FQGNSA. V shed 3 bases and J 1 base; nucleotides not matched to a gene: 4. The length of the CDR3 is 15 residues. DNA of the CDR3: TGTGCCAGCAGCTTCCGGACAGGGTCGAACACTGAAGCTTTCTTT. Residues: CASSFRTGSNTEAFF.

The table lists this clonotype with many counts. The V gene is TRBV7-9, the J gene TRBJ1-2, with D tentatively TRBD1 (6 bases). Germline lookup yields CDR1 SEHNR and CDR2 FQNEAQ (reference sequence). CDR3 length: 14 amino acids. Trimming took 7 bases from V and 8 from J, leaving 20 bases between them. DNA for the CDR3: TGTGCCAGCACTCCCCCCGAGGACAGAGAAGGCTACACCTTC. Its protein product is CASTPPEDREGYTF.

This clonotype has ten or more counts. The chain uses TRBV6-5 and TRBJ1-5, with D possibly being TRBD1 (6 bases). The germline CDR1 and CDR2 sequences are MNHEY and SVGAGI. V was shortened by 2 bases and J by 3 bases, with 8 bases between the two germline ends. The CDR3 extends over 14 amino acids. The CDR3 DNA reads as TGTGCCAGCAGTTACGACAGGTTCAATCAGCCCCAGCATTTT. Its protein is CASSYDRFNQPQHF.

In this sample, this clonotype turned up many times. This chain connects TRBV29-1 to TRBJ1-1; D is undetermined. Germline CDR1 reads SQVTM; CDR2 reads ANQGSEA. V was clipped by 4 bases and J by 7 bases, with 19 bases between them. The CDR3 sequence is 14 residues long. The CDR3 here is CSVALGREPFEAFF. The CDR3 bases are TGCAGCGTTGCCCTTGGGAGGGAACCATTTGAAGCTTTCTTT.

V and J are TRBV30 and TRBJ2-5, with TRBD2 identical over 9 bases. CDR3 length equals 14 residues. The germline gives CDR1 GTSNPN, CDR2 SVGIG (reference sequence). The junction had 8 bases not matched to a gene; V was cut back by 2 bases and J by 7 bases. The CDR3 loop reads CAWSLRTSETTQYF. As DNA, the CDR3 is TGTGCCTGGAGTCTGCGGACTAGCGAGACGACCCAGTACTTC.

This clonotype was picked up a small number of times. The chain links TRBV7-3 to TRBJ2-5; 9 bases match TRBD1. The V gene's germline CDR1 is SGHTA and CDR2 FQGTGA. V was pared by 4 bases and J by 5 bases, with 5 bases of the junction left unmatched. CDR3 length equals 14 residues. CDR3 nucleotide sequence: TGTGCCAGCAGCTCAGGACAGGGGTCGGAGACCCAGTACTTC. This translates into CASSSGQGSETQYF.

This clonotype was recorded at least ten times. This chain uses TRBV12-3 or TRBV12-4 with TRBJ1-1; D is undetermined. The CDR3 length is 12 residues. V was clipped by 3 bases and J by 8 bases, with 10 bases between them. CDR3 in amino acids: CASSLRHPEAFF. DNA for the CDR3: TGTGCCAGCAGTTTGAGACATCCCGAAGCTTTCTTT.

The chain recombines TRBV28 with TRBJ1-5; no clear D gene. The CDR3 is 12 residues long. Deletions cut 7 bases from V and 8 bases from J, with 12 bases between. Germline CDR1 MDHEN, CDR2 SYDVKM. CDR3 sequence: CASIRVGKPQHF. DNA for the CDR3: TGTGCCAGCATTCGAGTGGGTAAGCCCCAGCATTTT.

This clonotype was observed a single time. The chain links TRBV7-8 to TRBJ1-2; D is undetermined. CDR3 length: 13 residues. Trimming pared 5 bases from V and 8 bases from J, leaving 15 bases between. Germline loops: CDR1 SGHVS, CDR2 FQNEAQ. CDR3 nucleotide sequence: TGTGCCAGCAGCCCTAACGTACGTCGGGGCTACACCTTC. The encoded protein is CASSPNVRRGYTF.

This chain joins TRBV28 and TRBJ1-2, with a possible D match to TRBD1 (5 bases). The V gene lost 6 bases and the J gene lost 0 bases, with 17 bases spanning the gap. Germline CDR1 reads MDHEN; CDR2 reads SYDVKM. The CDR3 is made up of 16 amino acids. For the CDR3, the DNA is TGTGCCAGCAGCCCGACCCGGACAAGTACTAACTATGGCTACACCTTC. Its protein product is CASSPTRTSTNYGYTF.

This clonotype appeared many times. The CDR3 coding sequence is TGTGCCAGCACCCCCCCCTCAAGGGAGCAGTACTTC. Translated, it gives CASTPPSREQYF. The chain uses TRBV28 and TRBJ2-7; D ambiguous. The CDR3 length is 12 residues. Germline V gives CDR1 MDHEN, CDR2 SYDVKM. Trimming removed 7 bases at V and 7 bases at J, with 14 bases between.

V is TRBV25-1 and J is TRBJ2-5; 9 bases are a match to TRBD1. With 4 bases clipped from V and 2 bases from J, the junction kept 8 bases outside the gene matches. Germline values: CDR1 MGHDK, CDR2 SYGVNS. The CDR3 totals 16 residues. Here the CDR3 DNA reads TGTGCCAGCAGTGGAAGCGGGACAGGGACTCAAGAGACCCAGTACTTC. As protein: CASSGSGTGTQETQYF. Based on the CDR3 plus reference TRBV25-1 and TRBJ2-5, the full variable domain is EADIYQTPRYLVIGTGKKITLECSQTMGHDKMYWYQQDPGMELHLIHYSYGVNSTEKGDLSSESTVSRIRTEHFPLTLESARPSHTSQYLCASSGSGTGTQETQYFGPGTRLLVL.

The chain links TRBV20-1 to TRBJ1-1; maybe TRBD1 (6 bases). CDR3 length: 15 residues. CDR1 is DFQATT, CDR2 SNEGSKA, per germline (reference sequence). V dropped 6 bases and J dropped 7 bases, with 24 bases sitting between them. The CDR3 loop reads CSALYFRRGAREAFF. The CDR3 coding sequence is TGCAGTGCCCTATATTTTCGCAGGGGAGCCCGTGAAGCTTTCTTT.

The chain has TRBV4-3 and TRBJ2-7, with TRBD2 matching 8 bases. J gave up 5 bases and V 1 base, and 7 bases lay outside the gene matches. This CDR3 is 15 amino acids long. Germline CDR1 is LGHNA and CDR2 is YSLEER. The CDR3 spells CASSQAIGGADEQYF. CDR3 nucleotide sequence: TGCGCCAGCAGCCAAGCAATCGGGGGGGCCGACGAGCAGTACTTC.